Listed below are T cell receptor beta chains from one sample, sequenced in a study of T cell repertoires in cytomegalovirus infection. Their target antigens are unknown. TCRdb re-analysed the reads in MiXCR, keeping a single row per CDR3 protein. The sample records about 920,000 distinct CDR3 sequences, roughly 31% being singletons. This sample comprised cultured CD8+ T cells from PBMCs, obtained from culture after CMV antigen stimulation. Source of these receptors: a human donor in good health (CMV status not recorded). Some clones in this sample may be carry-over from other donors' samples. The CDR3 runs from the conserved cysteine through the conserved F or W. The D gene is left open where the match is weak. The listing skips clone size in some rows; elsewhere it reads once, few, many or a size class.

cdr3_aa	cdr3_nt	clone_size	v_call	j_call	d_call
CASSFIAEETQYF	TGTGCCAGCAGTTTTATCGCTGAAGAGACCCAGTACTTC	many	TRBV12-3/TRBV12-4	TRBJ2-5	NA
CAVPGRGGYGYTF	TGTGCTGTTCCAGGCCGGGGTGGCTATGGCTACACCTTC	NA	TRBV12-3/TRBV12-4	TRBJ1-2	NA
CTSSEGTDSGNTIYF	TGTACCAGCAGTGAAGGGACGGACTCTGGAAACACCATATATTTT	NA	TRBV9	TRBJ1-3	NA
CATSDDRASYNEQFF	TGTGCCACCAGTGATGACAGGGCAAGTTACAATGAGCAGTTCTTC	once	TRBV24-1	TRBJ2-1	TRBD1
CASSIADRGLIYNEQFF	TGTGCCAGTAGTATAGCCGACAGGGGTCTTATTTACAATGAGCAGTTCTTC	NA	TRBV19	TRBJ2-1	TRBD1
CATSRDPTANYGYTF	TGTGCCACCAGCAGAGACCCCACAGCCAACTATGGCTACACCTTC	NA	TRBV15	TRBJ1-2	NA
CASSTGQGAYEQYF	TGTGCCAGCAGCACCGGGCAGGGGGCATACGAGCAGTACTTC	many	TRBV7-6	TRBJ2-7	TRBD1
CASRQDRYQETQYF	TGTGCCAGCAGGCAGGACAGATACCAAGAGACCCAGTACTTC	NA	TRBV12-3/TRBV12-4	TRBJ2-5	NA
CASSQDPGYTGRIYNEQFF	TGCGCCAGCAGCCAAGATCCGGGTTACACGGGTAGGATCTACAATGAGCAGTTCTTC	few	TRBV4-3	TRBJ2-1	NA
CASSPFRENGETQYF	TGTGCCAGCAGCCCGTTCAGGGAAAACGGGGAGACCCAGTACTTC	NA	TRBV7-9	TRBJ2-5	NA
CASSELASGELFF	TGTGCCAGCAGCGAACTGGCATCCGGGGAGCTGTTTTTT	few	TRBV7-2	TRBJ2-2	NA
CASGSSSYNEQFF	TGTGCCAGCGGGAGCAGCTCCTACAATGAGCAGTTCTTC	NA	TRBV9	TRBJ2-1	NA
CASSSRGGTTEAFF	TGTGCCAGCAGTAGCCGAGGGGGGACCACTGAAGCTTTCTTT	few	TRBV27	TRBJ1-1	NA
CASSFGTTYGYTF	TGTGCCAGCAGCTTTGGGACAACCTATGGCTACACCTTC	many	TRBV7-9	TRBJ1-2	NA
CASSPFGQGDAPNTEAFF	TGTGCCAGCTCACCCTTCGGACAGGGGGACGCACCGAACACTGAAGCTTTCTTT	few	TRBV18	TRBJ1-1	TRBD1
CASSTGQGQYF	TGTGCCAGCAGCACCGGACAGGGTCAGTACTTC	few	TRBV7-9	TRBJ2-7	TRBD1
CASSNGGSKNIQYF	TGTGCCAGCAGTAATGGGGGATCCAAAAACATTCAGTACTTC	NA	TRBV27	TRBJ2-4	NA
CASSISRTEAFF	TGTGCCAGCAGCATATCCCGTACTGAAGCTTTCTTT	many	TRBV7-2	TRBJ1-1	NA
CASGRITGELFF	TGTGCCAGCGGGCGGATAACCGGGGAGCTGTTTTTT	few	TRBV6-1	TRBJ2-2	NA
CSAIPRDRGYTEAFF	TGCAGCGCCATACCCCGGGACAGGGGGTACACTGAAGCTTTCTTT	NA	TRBV29-1	TRBJ1-1	TRBD1
CASSGRGYFWGYTF	TGTGCCAGCAGTGGTAGGGGGTATTTTTGGGGCTACACCTTC	few	TRBV25-1	TRBJ1-2	NA
CSAKERTGFGYNEQFF	TGCAGTGCTAAGGAGCGGACAGGGTTCGGGTACAATGAGCAGTTCTTC	many	TRBV20-1	TRBJ2-1	TRBD1
CASTDSGGADEQFF	TGTGCCAGCACCGATAGCGGGGGGGCCGATGAGCAGTTCTTC	few	TRBV12-3/TRBV12-4	TRBJ2-1	TRBD2
CASSYSEQGRGYGYTF	TGTGCCAGCAGTTACTCCGAACAGGGGCGAGGCTATGGCTACACCTTC	few	TRBV6-6	TRBJ1-2	TRBD1
CASSSGTGSQPQHF	TGTGCCAGCAGCTCGGGGACAGGGAGTCAGCCCCAGCATTTT	many	TRBV7-6	TRBJ1-5	TRBD1
CASSSPRTARNYGYTF	TGTGCCAGCAGTTCCCCCCGGACAGCTCGTAACTATGGCTACACCTTC	NA	TRBV27	TRBJ1-2	NA
CATREAGGTKNIQYF	TGTGCCACCCGAGAGGCAGGGGGGACCAAAAACATTCAGTACTTC	NA	TRBV7-6	TRBJ2-4	NA
CASSQPQNYGYTF	TGTGCCAGCAGCCAACCACAGAACTATGGCTACACCTTC	few	TRBV14	TRBJ1-2	NA
CASSLDVTMNYGYTF	TGTGCCAGCAGCTTAGATGTCACCATGAACTATGGCTACACCTTC	NA	TRBV7-2	TRBJ1-2	NA
CASGRLESYNEQFF	TGTGCCAGCGGACGGTTGGAGTCCTACAATGAGCAGTTCTTC	NA	TRBV6-1	TRBJ2-1	NA
CASSPLGHNEQFF	TGTGCCAGCAGCCCCCTCGGCCACAATGAGCAGTTCTTC	many	TRBV7-8	TRBJ2-1	NA
CASSEPSFNEPGDYGYTF	TGTGCCAGCAGCGAACCCTCATTTAACGAGCCCGGGGACTATGGCTACACCTTC	NA	TRBV13	TRBJ1-2	NA
CASSLEAGLYGYTF	TGTGCCAGCAGCTTAGAGGCGGGTCTTTATGGCTACACCTTC	many	TRBV7-8	TRBJ1-2	NA
CASSYSRGLAASGANVLTF	TGTGCCAGCAGTTACTCCCGGGGACTAGCGGCCTCTGGGGCCAACGTCCTGACTTTC	few	TRBV6-5	TRBJ2-6	TRBD2
CASSQDFGSGGDFQETQYF	TGCGCCAGCAGCCAAGATTTCGGTAGCGGGGGAGATTTCCAAGAGACCCAGTACTTC	NA	TRBV4-3	TRBJ2-5	TRBD2
CASSTEGGRETQYF	TGTGCCAGCTCTACAGAAGGGGGCAGGGAGACCCAGTACTTC	NA	TRBV7-1	TRBJ2-5	TRBD1
CASSLASGELWGYTF	TGTGCCAGCAGCTTAGCCTCAGGGGAGCTATGGGGCTACACCTTC	NA	TRBV7-9	TRBJ1-2	NA
CASSLEASPQETQYF	TGTGCCAGCAGCTTAGAGGCTAGCCCCCAAGAGACCCAGTACTTC	few	TRBV7-9	TRBJ2-5	NA
CASSYSIAGLDGYTF	TGTGCCAGCAGTTACTCGATCGCGGGGCTCGATGGCTACACCTTC	NA	TRBV6-5	TRBJ1-2	NA
CASKDSESYNEQFF	TGCGCCAGCAAGGACAGTGAGTCCTACAATGAGCAGTTCTTC	NA	TRBV10-2	TRBJ2-1	NA
CASSLNRGPFEQYF	TGTGCCAGCAGCTTAAACAGGGGGCCCTTCGAGCAGTACTTC	NA	TRBV7-2	TRBJ2-7	TRBD1
CASSFIANYGYTF	TGTGCCAGTAGTTTCATAGCTAACTATGGCTACACCTTC	many	TRBV19	TRBJ1-2	NA
CASSFPGANEQFF	TGTGCCAGCAGTTTCCCGGGGGCCAATGAGCAGTTCTTC	NA	TRBV28	TRBJ2-1	NA
CSVPPSGATDTQYF	TGCAGCGTCCCACCTAGCGGGGCCACAGATACGCAGTATTTT	NA	TRBV29-1	TRBJ2-3	TRBD2
CATSAGRSYEQYF	TGTGCTACTTCAGCCGGCAGAAGCTACGAGCAGTACTTC	NA	TRBV19	TRBJ2-7	NA
CASKFRPGDTEAFF	TGTGCCAGCAAATTTAGACCAGGAGACACTGAAGCTTTCTTT	few	TRBV12-3/TRBV12-4	TRBJ1-1	NA
CASSDTRTEEGWNTIYF	TGTGCCAGCAGCGACACTCGGACAGAAGAAGGTTGGAACACCATATATTTT	many	TRBV9	TRBJ1-3	NA
CASTLGVSTYNEQFF	TGTGCCAGCACCCTAGGAGTCTCAACCTACAATGAGCAGTTCTTC	NA	TRBV2	TRBJ2-1	NA
CASSWRRGHEKLFF	TGTGCCAGCAGTTGGCGTAGGGGGCATGAAAAACTGTTTTTT	NA	TRBV12-3/TRBV12-4	TRBJ1-4	TRBD1
CASSPRDRRYEQYF	TGTGCCAGCAGTCCCAGGGACCGGCGCTACGAGCAGTACTTC	few	TRBV27	TRBJ2-7	NA
CASSVWGGADHEQFF	TGTGCCAGCAGCGTATGGGGGGGGGCCGATCATGAGCAGTTCTTC	NA	TRBV9	TRBJ2-1	NA
CASSEVTGTRPSEQYF	TGCGCCAGCAGTGAGGTTACCGGGACACGACCATCCGAGCAGTACTTC	NA	TRBV10-2	TRBJ2-7	NA